The next 23 T cell receptor beta chains were all read from a single sample in a study of OX40 agonist ivuxolimab in advanced cancers. Sequencing used immunoSEQ multiplex PCR; TCRdb keeps in-frame clones, though not all of them. The sample lists tens of thousands of clones; 80% to 95% were seen once. Here the sequenced sample was CD4+ or CD8+ T cells sorted from blood, taken in a trial of the OX40 agonist ivuxolimab. The receptors shown here come from an adult with an advanced solid tumor such as melanoma, head and neck, liver or kidney cancer.

This clone was observed a single time. The CDR3 sequence: CASKMWTTNTGELFF. The DNA of the CDR3 is TGTGCCAGCAAGATGTGGACGACGAACACCGGGGAGCTGTTTTTT. The gene calls are TRBV2 and TRBJ2-2; D unresolved. CDR1 and CDR2 from the germline V gene are SNHLY and FYNNEI. V was pared by 7 bases and J by 0 bases, with 12 bases between. The CDR3 loop spans 15 amino acids.

The chain recombines TRBV2 with TRBJ1-1; tentatively, D is TRBD1 (5 bases). Germline values: CDR1 SNHLY, CDR2 FYNNEI. Trimming removed 5 bases from V and 2 bases from J, with 18 bases in between. This CDR3 has 16 amino acids. Here the CDR3 reads CASSPTLGRVNTEAFF. The CDR3 DNA reads TGTGCCAGCAGTCCGACCTTGGGACGGGTAAACACTGAAGCTTTCTTT.

In its sample, this clone was seen once. This chain uses TRBV5-4 with TRBJ2-3; the match to TRBD2 covers 7 bases. In germline, CDR1 is SGHNT, CDR2 YYREEE (reference sequence). This CDR3 comprises 15 residues. V lost 4 bases and J lost 2; bases outside the gene matches: 7. CDR3 in DNA: TGTGCCAGCAGCCTTGGACTAGGGGACACAGATACGCAGTATTTT. It codes for CASSLGLGDTDTQYF.

The chain couples TRBV7-2 to TRBJ2-7, with 10 bases lining up with TRBD2. Germline assignment: CDR1 SGHTA and CDR2 FQGNSA. Germline trimming cut 0 bases from V and 9 bases from J; bases unmatched to any gene: 11. CDR3 length: 16 amino acids. As DNA, the CDR3 is TGTGCCAGCAGCTTAGCGGTGTCGTCTAGCGGGAGCCCGCAGTACTTC. Its translation is CASSLAVSSSGSPQYF.

The chain is built from TRBV18 and TRBJ2-7, with 11 positions matching TRBD2. CDR1 KGHSH and CDR2 LQKENI come from the germline V gene. CDR3 size: 15 residues. The V gene end was trimmed by 2 bases and the J gene end by 2 bases; junction bases not matched to a gene: 2. Here the CDR3 reads CASSPNSGGAYEQYF. The CDR3 DNA is TGTGCCAGCTCACCAAATAGCGGGGGGGCCTACGAGCAGTACTTC.

The J gene is TRBJ2-3, the V gene TRBV7-2; tentative D call: TRBD2 (6 bases). Germline CDR1 is SGHTA and CDR2 is FQGNSA. This CDR3 contains 15 residues. V lost 5 bases and J lost 1, with 13 bases in between. The CDR3 nucleotides are TGTGCCAGCAGCCCCGGGAGCGCGCGCACAGATACGCAGTATTTT. This encodes CASSPGSARTDTQYF. Filled out from reference TRBV7-2 and TRBJ2-3, the complete variable domain reads GAGVSQSPSNKVTEKGKDVELRCDPISGHTALYWYRQSLGQGLEFLIYFQGNSAPDKSGLPSDRFSAERTGGSVSTLTIQRTQQEDSAVYLCASSPGSARTDTQYFGPGTRLTVL.

This chain uses TRBV7-2 with TRBJ2-1, with D possibly being TRBD2 (7 bases). The germline V gene encodes CDR1 SGHTA and CDR2 FQGNSA. The ends were cut back, 11 bases at V and 9 bases at J, with 26 bases in the middle. The CDR3 has 15 amino acids. CDR3 region: CAATGRGQGFAEQFF. In nucleotides, the CDR3 is TGTGCCGCAACGGGGCGGGGGCAGGGTTTTGCTGAGCAGTTCTTC. The variable domain in full, with the rest retrieved from reference TRBV7-2 and TRBJ2-1, is GAGVSQSPSNKVTEKGKDVELRCDPISGHTALYWYRQSLGQGLEFLIYFQGNSAPDKSGLPSDRFSAERTGGSVSTLTIQRTQQEDSAVYLCAATGRGQGFAEQFFGPGTRLTVL.

V is TRBV18 and J is TRBJ2-5, with 8 nucleotides matching TRBD2. CDR3 length equals 19 residues. After removal of 3 bases from V and 5 bases from J, the junction contained 20 bases not matched to a gene. CDR1 and CDR2 from the germline V gene are KGHSH and LQKENI. The CDR3 DNA sequence: TGTGCCAGCTCACCGTCCGGGCGGGGGACTAGAGGGCGTCGGGAGACCCAGTACTTC. Protein product: CASSPSGRGTRGRRETQYF.

The V and J genes are TRBV6-6 and TRBJ2-3, with TRBD1 as a possible D gene (7 bases). The CDR3 runs 14 residues. V was clipped by 5 bases and J by 4 bases, with 13 bases between them. Germline V gene sequence: CDR1 MNHNY, CDR2 SVGAGI (reference sequence). The CDR3, as DNA: TGTGCCAGCAGTCGCAGGGGGGTGGCAGATACGCAGTATTTT. Its protein is CASSRRGVADTQYF.

V usage is TRBV5-5 and J usage is TRBJ2-7, with 8 bases matching TRBD1. Trimming cost V 0 bases and J 7 bases; bases outside gene matches: 12. The CDR3 sequence is 16 residues long. Germline V gives CDR1 SGHKS, CDR2 YYEKEE (reference sequence). CDR3: CASSLVWDRTTPEQYF. CDR3 nucleotides: TGTGCCAGCAGCTTGGTCTGGGACAGGACTACACCGGAGCAGTACTTC.

V usage is TRBV25-1 and J usage is TRBJ2-7; D possibly matches TRBD1 or TRBD2 (5 bases each). Germline assignment: CDR1 MGHDK and CDR2 SYGVNS. The V end was cut by 1 base, the J end by 4 bases, with 14 bases between. This CDR3 comprises 15 residues. The CDR3: CASSESGTVGYEQYF. The CDR3 DNA sequence: TGTGCCAGCAGTGAATCGGGGACCGTGGGTTACGAGCAGTACTTC.

The gene calls are TRBV2 and TRBJ2-5; D may be TRBD2 (5 bases). Germline loops: CDR1 SNHLY, CDR2 FYNNEI. This CDR3 is 12 amino acids long. The ends were cut back, 6 bases at V and 2 bases at J, with 7 bases in the middle. In nucleotides, the CDR3 is TGTGCCAGCAGACTAGAACAAGAGACCCAGTACTTC. It yields the protein CASRLEQETQYF.

The chain links TRBV28 to TRBJ2-7; D is ambiguous. The CDR3 loop spans 14 amino acids. Trimming removed 5 bases from V and 2 bases from J, with 13 bases in between. Germline V gives CDR1 MDHEN, CDR2 SYDVKM. DNA of the CDR3: TGTGCCAGCAGTGAGACAAGTAGGACCTACGAGCAGTACTTC. Amino acids: CASSETSRTYEQYF.

This clone has only one observation. The chain has TRBV21-1 and TRBJ2-3; the D call of TRBD2 is as the table states it, not checked on the DNA. TRBV21-1 is reported as a pseudogene. The CDR3 has 15 amino acids. The DNA for the CDR3 is TGTGCCAGCAGCAAACGCGGGACCTTCACAGATACGCAGTATTTT. This sequence encodes CASSKRGTFTDTQYF.

This chain links TRBV4-3 with TRBJ2-7; 9 bases fit TRBD1. CDR3 length: 16 amino acids. Germline CDR1 LGHNA, CDR2 YSLEER. Trimming took 3 bases from V and 0 from J; bases not matched to a gene: 6. The CDR3 DNA sequence: TGCGCCAGCAGCCAGACAGGGGGAACGAACTCCTACGAGCAGTACTTC. This translates into CASSQTGGTNSYEQYF.

The chain carries TRBV28 and TRBJ2-3; D is tentatively TRBD1 or TRBD2 (5 bases each). The V end lost 3 bases, the J end lost 1 base, and 5 bases lay between the germline ends. The CDR3 totals 13 residues. The germline V gene encodes CDR1 MDHEN and CDR2 SYDVKM. This CDR3 is CASSLGRTDTQYF. CDR3 nucleotides: TGTGCCAGCAGTTTGGGACGCACAGATACGCAGTATTTT. Variable domain in full (rest from reference TRBV28 and TRBJ2-3): DVKVTQSSRYLVKRTGEKVFLECVQDMDHENMFWYRQDPGLGLRLIYFSYDVKMKEKGDIPEGYSVSREKKERFSLILESASTNQTSMYLCASSLGRTDTQYFGPGTRLTVL.

This chain connects TRBV29-1 to TRBJ1-1; D is uncertain. V shed 4 bases and J shed 1 base, with 7 bases lying between them. The CDR3 has 12 residues. Germline V lookup: CDR1 SQVTM, CDR2 ANQGSEA. CDR3 nucleotide sequence: TGCAGCGTTGGAGGTGGGAACACTGAAGCTTTCTTT. Translation gives CSVGGGNTEAFF.

The rearrangement joins TRBV21-1 to TRBJ2-2; TRBD2 was called by the table and not checked on the DNA. TRBV21-1 is a recognized pseudogene. CDR3 length: 18 residues. DNA of the CDR3: TGTGCCAGCAGGAAACACCGGGACTTACTACCTGGCACCGGGGAGCTGTTTTTT. Translating it yields CASRKHRDLLPGTGELFF.

The chain employs TRBV20-1 and TRBJ2-2; D not resolved. Trimming shortened V by 1 base and J by 7 bases, and 4 bases separated the two germline ends. Per the germline V gene, CDR1 is DFQATT and CDR2 is SNEGSKA (reference sequence). The CDR3 has 11 residues. The CDR3 nucleotides are TGCAGTGCTAGAGTTCACGGGGAGCTGTTTTTT. It yields the protein CSARVHGELFF.

The chain has TRBV27 and TRBJ2-3; 7 bases are shared with TRBD1. Trimming removed 4 bases from V and 2 bases from J; junction bases left unmatched: 3. Germline V gene lookup returns CDR1 MNHEY and CDR2 SMNVEV (reference sequence). CDR3 size: 14 residues. CDR3 nucleotides: TGTGCCAGCAGTTCAGGGGGAGTCACAGATACGCAGTATTTT. This translates into CASSSGGVTDTQYF.

The CDR3 spells CASSVPGTSNQPQHF. CDR3 sequence (DNA): TGTGCCAGCAGTGTCCCCGGGACATCTAATCAGCCCCAGCATTTT. This chain uses TRBV28 with TRBJ1-5; TRBD1 is a possible D gene (6 bases). Germline values: CDR1 MDHEN, CDR2 SYDVKM. This CDR3 comprises 15 residues. The V end was cut by 5 bases, the J end by 4 bases, with 15 bases between.

The J gene is TRBJ1-2, the V gene TRBV30; a weak D match, TRBD1 (6 bases). This CDR3 is built from 14 residues. Germline V gives CDR1 GTSNPN, CDR2 SVGIG (reference sequence). With 4 bases removed from V and 4 bases from J, the gap between germline ends came to 16 bases. The CDR3 sequence: CAWILQGLSYGYTF. In DNA, the CDR3 is TGTGCCTGGATCTTACAGGGTTTGAGCTATGGCTACACCTTC.

The CDR3 bases are TGTGCCAGCAGCCACAGCGGGGGTAAAGAAAATGAGCAGTTCTTC. It translates to CASSHSGGKENEQFF. The chain couples TRBV21-1 to TRBJ2-1; the table's D call, TRBD2, has no DNA check behind it. TRBV21-1 is a known pseudogene. CDR3 length equals 15 residues.